Shown below are 9 T cell receptor beta chains from a single sample sequenced in a study of cytomegalovirus exposure and HLA in healthy donors. PCR employed 60 Vbeta and 13 Jbeta primers. Repertoires were generated with immunoSEQ multiplex PCR, while TCRdb's copy carries only in-frame clones and drops some. The sample contains some 100,000 clones, approximately 71% of which appear only once. Sequencing was done on a sample of PBMCs. The source is a woman between 18 and 29 years old in good health and CMV-seropositive.

This chain uses TRBV27 with TRBJ2-7; the D gene is possibly TRBD1 (6 bases). Germline CDR1 and CDR2: MNHEY and SMNVEV (reference sequence). Trimming removed 5 bases from V and 6 bases from J, with 14 bases in between. This CDR3 has 13 residues. The CDR3: CASSLLTDSEQYF. The CDR3 nucleotides are TGTGCCAGCAGTCTGCTGACGGACAGCGAGCAGTACTTC.

Only one count was recorded for this clone. This rearrangement joins TRBV14 to TRBJ2-2; 8 bases agree with TRBD2. V was pared by 1 base and J by 4 bases, with 2 bases of the junction left unmatched. The CDR3 spans 15 residues. Germline V gene data show CDR1 as SGHDN and CDR2 as FVKESK. The CDR3 protein is CASSQAAGATGELFF. The CDR3, as DNA: TGTGCCAGCAGCCAAGCAGCGGGGGCCACCGGGGAGCTGTTTTTT. Full variable domain (missing parts from reference TRBV14 and TRBJ2-2): EAGVTQFPSHSVIEKGQTVTLRCDPISGHDNLYWYRRVMGKEIKFLLHFVKESKQDESGMPNNRFLAERTGGTYSTLKVQPAELEDSGVYFCASSQAAGATGELFFGEGSRLTVL.

The sample holds a few counts of this clone. The rearrangement joins TRBV7-9 to TRBJ2-1, with D possibly TRBD1 on 5 matching bases. Trimming removed 0 bases at V and 5 bases at J, with 8 bases between. The CDR3 totals 14 residues. Germline V gene sequence: CDR1 SEHNR, CDR2 FQNEAQ (reference sequence). The CDR3 protein is CASSLAQGNNEQFF. CDR3 bases: TGTGCCAGCAGCTTAGCGCAGGGAAACAATGAGCAGTTCTTC.

This clone appeared once. V gene TRBV5-1 combines with J gene TRBJ2-5, with 11 bases fitting TRBD2. The CDR3 extends over 15 amino acids. Losses at the gene ends were 4 bases for V and 5 bases for J; bases not matched to a gene: 7. CDR1 is SGHRS and CDR2 is YFSETQ in the germline V gene. The CDR3 loop is CASSPLAGGRETQYF. The CDR3 DNA sequence: TGCGCCAGCAGCCCATTAGCGGGAGGGCGGGAGACCCAGTACTTC.

This clone showed up just a few times. The rearrangement links TRBV11-2 to TRBJ1-1; D not resolved. Germline CDR1 SGHAT, CDR2 FQNNGV. V lost 6 bases and J 5 bases, leaving 16 bases between the germline ends. There are 14 residues in the CDR3. CDR3 loop: CASRPLQSHTEAFF. The CDR3 DNA is TGTGCCAGCAGACCCCTACAGAGTCATACTGAAGCTTTCTTT.

This clone was observed once. This chain links TRBV28 with TRBJ1-1; 9 positions match TRBD1. V lost 5 bases to trimming and J lost 8 bases; unmatched junction nucleotides: 9. The CDR3 runs 14 residues. The germline CDR1 and CDR2 sequences are MDHEN and SYDVKM. CDR3: CASSIIQGQGEAFF. CDR3 in DNA: TGTGCCAGCAGTATTATACAGGGACAGGGAGAAGCTTTCTTT.

On this clone itself: Different DNA sequences within this sample yield the same CDR3. The V gene is TRBV18, the J gene TRBJ1-1; D gene unclear. The V end lost 3 bases, the J end lost 2 bases, and 7 bases lay between the germline ends. The CDR3 has 13 amino acids. CDR1 KGHSH and CDR2 LQKENI come from the germline V gene. The CDR3 DNA is TGTGCCAGCTCACCGAATAGAAACACTGAAGCTTTCTTT. It is translated as CASSPNRNTEAFF.

This sequence joins TRBV27 and TRBJ2-7, with 11 bases that match TRBD1. This CDR3 spans 15 amino acids. Germline assignment: CDR1 MNHEY and CDR2 SMNVEV (reference sequence). V was pared by 5 bases and J by 3 bases, with 6 bases of the junction left unmatched. As DNA, the CDR3 is TGTGCCAGCAGTGCAATCGGGACAGGGGGCTACGAGCAGTACTTC. Its translation is CASSAIGTGGYEQYF.

V gene TRBV9 combines with J gene TRBJ2-3, with D maybe TRBD2 (5 bases). The ends were cut back, 3 bases at V and 4 bases at J, with 12 bases in the middle. The CDR3 extends over 14 amino acids. CDR1 and CDR2 from the germline V gene are SGDLS and YYNGEE. CDR3 residues: CASSASGDSDTQYF. The CDR3 coding sequence is TGTGCCAGCAGCGCCTCCGGGGATTCAGATACGCAGTATTTT.